This T cell receptor beta chain was obtained from a study of response to subunit inactivated influenza vaccine. Study-wide results and caveats: It was the authors' suggestion that each seasonal influenza vaccination recruits few new T cells.

TCRdb re-called the RT-PCR reads through MiXCR, storing one row per CDR3 protein. Of about 620,000 distinct CDR3 sequences listed, 10% to 15% were seen once; the top ten hold 9.5% to 13%. Details on this clonotype: Its antigen is unidentified.

The trim removed 1 base at V and 4 bases at J, leaving 2 bases unmatched. CDR1 is SGHTA, CDR2 FQGNSA, per germline. CDR3 length: 14 residues. The chain joins TRBV7-2 to TRBJ2-7; 9 bases line up with TRBD2. The source of this sequence is a man aged 45-60 years who received an inactivated influenza vaccine. Sample: PBMCs from blood, taken on the day of vaccination. CDR3 residues: CASSLGGREYEQYF. CDR3 DNA sequence: TGTGCCAGCAGCTTAGGCGGGAGGGAATACGAGCAGTACTTC.